This entry lists 9 T cell receptor beta chains sequenced from one sample in a study of T cells in Graves' hyperthyroidism and ophthalmopathy. Using RNA transcripts as the source, TCR beta CDR3 regions were amplified. The HTBI primer set served for first-round RT-PCR of the TCR CDR3. TCRdb itself ran the multiplex PCR reads through MiXCR, one entry per CDR3 protein. The repertoire includes about 720,000 distinct CDR3 sequences, about 17% of them detected once, and 16% sits in the top ten. Input material: blood. The receptors were sampled from a woman between 45 and 60 years old with Graves' hyperthyroidism that later progressed to Graves' ophthalmopathy.

This chain connects TRBV10-3 to TRBJ1-5; TRBD1 might be the D (5 bases). The CDR3 contains 13 residues. Germline V lookup: CDR1 ENHRY, CDR2 SYGVKD. The V and J ends lost 6 bases and 6 bases respectively, with 12 bases between them. CDR3 coding DNA: TGTGCCATCAGCCGGGGCGGGGGTCAGCCCCAGCATTTT. This codes for CAISRGGGQPQHF.

The chain carries TRBV18 and TRBJ1-2; 8 bases map to TRBD1. This CDR3 is built from 16 residues. From germline, CDR1 is KGHSH and CDR2 LQKENI. The V gene end was trimmed by 4 bases and the J gene end by 0 bases; junction bases not matched to a gene: 7. CDR3 protein: CASSQDRDWANYGYTF. The CDR3, as DNA: TGTGCCAGCTCACAGGACAGGGATTGGGCTAACTATGGCTACACCTTC.

V usage is TRBV6-1 and J usage is TRBJ2-7; TRBD1 or TRBD2 may be the D gene (5 bases each). The CDR3 extends over 14 amino acids. CDR1 and CDR2 from the germline V gene are MNHNS and SASEGT. V was pared by 3 bases and J by 2 bases, with 11 bases between. CDR3 protein: CASSERDGAYEQYF. The CDR3 nucleotides are TGTGCCAGCAGTGAGAGGGACGGGGCCTACGAGCAGTACTTC.

This clonotype occurred a few times. This chain uses TRBV6-1 with TRBJ1-2; D unresolved. V was clipped by 5 bases and J by 7 bases, with 11 bases between them. Germline V gives CDR1 MNHNS, CDR2 SASEGT. The CDR3 runs to 12 residues. The CDR3 sequence is CASSTNSGGYTF. The DNA for the CDR3 is TGTGCCAGCAGTACAAACAGCGGTGGCTACACCTTC.

This clonotype was counted many times. V and J are TRBV9 and TRBJ2-3; 8 positions match TRBD2. J gave up 6 bases and V 0 bases, and 9 bases lay outside the gene matches. Germline assignment: CDR1 SGDLS and CDR2 YYNGEE. The CDR3 length is 16 residues. The CDR3 DNA is TGTGCCAGCAGCGTAGGTGATAGCGGGGTGAGGGATACGCAGTATTTT. Amino acids: CASSVGDSGVRDTQYF.

CDR3 nucleotides: TGTGCCAGCAGCCAAGAGCGCCTCGCGGGCTATGGTACGGAGCAGTTCTTC. Residues: CASSQERLAGYGTEQFF. The V and J genes are TRBV3-1 and TRBJ2-1, with D possibly being TRBD2 (5 bases). The CDR3 totals 17 residues. Germline CDR1 is LGHDT and CDR2 is YNNKEL (reference sequence). Trimming removed 0 bases at V and 10 bases at J, with 22 bases between.

The sample holds a few counts of this clonotype. This chain joins TRBV6-2 or TRBV6-3 and TRBJ1-5; 11 nucleotides align to TRBD1. The CDR3 sequence is 18 residues long. V trimming: 4 bases; J trimming: 0 bases; junction bases outside the gene matches: 8. CDR1 is MNHEY and CDR2 is SVGEGT in the germline V gene. CDR3 sequence reads: CASSSGTGGIYSNQPQHF. The CDR3 nucleotides are TGTGCCAGCAGTTCCGGGACAGGGGGAATTTATAGCAATCAGCCCCAGCATTTT.

In this sample, this clonotype turned up many times. The CDR3 sequence is CASSLAGQGGEKLFF. The DNA for the CDR3 is TGTGCCAGCAGCTTAGCGGGACAGGGCGGCGAAAAACTGTTTTTT. The chain is built from TRBV7-6 and TRBJ1-4; TRBD1 agrees at 9 bases. The CDR3 loop spans 15 amino acids. From germline, CDR1 is SGHVS and CDR2 FNYEAQ. Trimming took 0 bases from V and 8 from J; bases not matched to a gene: 4.

This clonotype was observed at least ten times. V usage is TRBV9 and J usage is TRBJ1-1; no definite D call. Looked up from germline, CDR1 is SGDLS and CDR2 is YYNGEE. V was clipped by 3 bases and J by 4 bases, with 13 bases between them. This CDR3 comprises 14 residues. The CDR3 here is CASSARNGVTEAFF. CDR3 sequence (DNA): TGTGCCAGCAGCGCCAGAAACGGGGTCACTGAAGCTTTCTTT.